These 28 T cell receptor beta chains originate from one sample sequenced in a study of tumor-infiltrating lymphocytes in oesophageal squamous cell carcinoma. TCRdb independently ran MiXCR on the PCR reads; one entry per CDR3 protein. This sample carries about 12,000 distinct CDR3 sequences, roughly three fifths of them seen once, and the ten largest clones take roughly 42%. Sequencing was done on a sample of esophageal tumor tissue. Source of these receptors: a female donor with esophageal squamous cell carcinoma.

This clonotype was counted between two and nine times. The J gene is TRBJ2-5, the V gene TRBV7-3; no reliable D call. The J call may be mistaken, given a closer DNA end match to TRBJ2-1. CDR1 and CDR2 (germline): SGHTA, FQGTGA. This CDR3 is built from 13 residues. CDR3 region: CASSLGARDEQFF. The CDR3 region has the DNA TGTGCCAGCAGCTTAGGTGCCAGAGATGAGCAGTTCTTC.

The chain employs TRBV5-1 and TRBJ2-7; TRBD2 aligns across 12 bases. The end of the DNA is better explained by TRBJ2-1, so the J call may be wrong. Germline V gene sequence: CDR1 SGHRS, CDR2 YFSETQ. The CDR3 runs 13 residues. This CDR3 reads CASGASGGAKQFF. The CDR3 DNA is TGCGCCAGCGGGGCTAGCGGGGGGGCCAAACAGTTCTTC.

This clonotype is labeled as medium-sized (0.01 to 0.1%). The V and J genes are TRBV5-1 and TRBJ2-5, with TRBD1 as a possible D gene (6 bases). Deletions cut 2 bases from V and 5 bases from J, with 19 bases between. There are 16 residues in the CDR3. The germline V gene encodes CDR1 SGHRS and CDR2 YFSETQ. The CDR3 DNA reads TGCGCCAGCAGCTTAGGGGGTCAAGGGGCGGTGGAGACCCAGTACTTC. It codes for CASSLGGQGAVETQYF.

This clonotype was picked up a small number of times. A much larger clone differs by one base, so this may be a read error. V usage is TRBV6-5 and J usage is TRBJ2-7; 9 nucleotides match TRBD1. The CDR3 sequence is 17 residues long. CDR1 is MNHEY and CDR2 is SVGAGI in the germline V gene. V shed 6 bases, J shed 7 bases, and the junction held 19 bases outside the gene matches. The CDR3 sequence: CASSRPGTGSYINEQYF. DNA for the CDR3: TGTGCCAGCAGCCGTCCCGGGACAGGGTCGTATATCAATGAGCAGTACTTC.

This rearrangement joins TRBV9 to TRBJ1-5; the D gene is possibly TRBD1 (6 bases). Deletions cut 0 bases from V and 4 bases from J, with 11 bases between. This CDR3 has 15 residues. Germline V CDR1 and CDR2: SGDLS, YYNGEE. The CDR3 sequence is CASSVAGTTNQPQHF. In DNA, the CDR3 is TGTGCCAGCAGCGTAGCTGGGACAACGAATCAGCCCCAGCATTTT.

The V gene is TRBV6-6, the J gene TRBJ1-2, with 7 bases lining up with TRBD1. J gave up 6 bases and V 8 bases, and 6 bases lay outside the gene matches. CDR1 MNHNY and CDR2 SVGAGI come from the germline V gene (reference sequence). The CDR3 has 12 amino acids. The CDR3 region is CASEGTADGYTF. The CDR3 nucleotides are TGTGCCAGCGAGGGGACAGCGGATGGCTACACCTTC.

The chain couples TRBV7-9 to TRBJ2-1, with D maybe TRBD2 (6 bases). Per the germline V gene, CDR1 is SEHNR and CDR2 is FQNEAQ (reference sequence). Trimming took off 4 bases at V and 7 bases at J, with 11 bases between the two ends. The CDR3 has 13 amino acids. Here the CDR3 DNA reads TGTGCCAGCAGCTCCGGGACTCTAAATGAGCAGTTCTTC. Translated: CASSSGTLNEQFF.

This clonotype has ten or more counts. V usage is TRBV19 and J usage is TRBJ2-7; 13 positions agree with TRBD2. The J call may not be correct, given that the DNA end is closer to TRBJ2-1. The germline CDR1 and CDR2 sequences are LNHDA and SQIVND (reference sequence). This CDR3 has 13 amino acids. CDR3 sequence: CASGTSGANEQFF. The CDR3 bases are TGTGCCAGCGGGACTAGCGGGGCTAATGAGCAGTTCTTC.

This clonotype was recorded many times. The V call is TRBV7-6, the J call TRBJ2-5, with D possibly called TRBD1 or TRBD2 (6 bases each). The tail of the sequence fits TRBJ2-7 better, so the J call may be wrong. The V gene's germline CDR1 is SGHVS and CDR2 FNYEAQ. The CDR3 is made up of 16 amino acids. CDR3 bases: TGTGCCAGCAGCTTAGGAACAGGGACTTTTGCCTACGAGCAGTACTTC. The encoded protein is CASSLGTGTFAYEQYF.

This clonotype was found a few times. The V call is TRBV7-2, the J call TRBJ1-2, with D uncertain. The CDR3 is 13 residues long. Germline lookup yields CDR1 SGHTA and CDR2 FQGNSA. Deletions cut 5 bases from V and 7 bases from J, with 14 bases between. CDR3 region: CASSDQVLVGYTF. The DNA of the CDR3 is TGTGCCAGCAGCGATCAGGTCTTGGTTGGCTACACCTTC. The full variable domain, with the rest looked up from reference TRBV7-2 and TRBJ1-2, is GAGVSQSPSNKVTEKGKDVELRCDPISGHTALYWYRQSLGQGLEFLIYFQGNSAPDKSGLPSDRFSAERTGGSVSTLTIQRTQQEDSAVYLCASSDQVLVGYTFGSGTRLTVV.

The V gene is TRBV5-1, the J gene TRBJ1-2; D is ambiguous. V was clipped by 0 bases and J by 3 bases, with 9 bases between them. The germline V gene encodes CDR1 SGHRS and CDR2 YFSETQ. The CDR3 runs to 14 residues. The CDR3 protein is CASSLGSKDYGYTF. CDR3 sequence (DNA): TGCGCCAGCAGCTTGGGTTCGAAGGACTATGGCTACACCTTC.

This clonotype was recorded a few times. The chain combines TRBV7-2 with TRBJ2-3; TRBD2 aligns across 13 bases. The closer fit of TRBJ2-5 to the DNA end suggests the J call may be wrong. The CDR3 is 17 residues long. Germline V gene lookup returns CDR1 SGHTA and CDR2 FQGNSA. DNA for the CDR3: TGTGCCAGCAGCCAGGGACTAGCGGGAACAGTCGGGAAGACCCAGTACTTC. As protein: CASSQGLAGTVGKTQYF.

This chain links TRBV5-4 with TRBJ2-3; maybe TRBD2 (6 bases). This CDR3 has 17 residues. The germline gives CDR1 SGHNT, CDR2 YYREEE (reference sequence). V lost 0 bases, J lost 3 bases, and 17 bases lay in between. In DNA form, the CDR3 reads TGTGCCAGCAGCTTGGATAGCGGTTTCACGGGGACAGATACGCAGTATTTT. As protein: CASSLDSGFTGTDTQYF.

Notes on this clonotype: Lacking the conserved final phenylalanine or tryptophan, this CDR3 likely reflects a read error. The limits of the CDR3 on the DNA are not certain, so only TCRdb's listed CDR3 is given. The J gene is TRBJ2-3, the V gene TRBV7-6; TRBD2, the table's D call, lacks a check against the DNA. In germline, CDR1 is SGHVS, CDR2 FNYEAQ. The CDR3 is made up of 14 amino acids, end residues included. The CDR3: CASKTEHSPLHFGP.

The CDR3 DNA sequence: TGTGCCAGCATCGATTCTACTACGGCCCAAGAGACCCAGTACTTC. This encodes CASIDSTTAQETQYF. The chain has TRBV7-2 and TRBJ2-1, with D unclear. The J call may be mistaken, given a closer DNA end match to TRBJ2-5. CDR1 is SGHTA and CDR2 is FQGNSA in the germline V gene. CDR3 length equals 15 residues.

The chain combines TRBV7-3 with TRBJ2-3; no definite D call. The CDR3 is 11 residues long. CDR1 and CDR2 from the germline V gene are SGHTA and FQGTGA. V gave up 9 bases and J gave up 4 bases, with 8 bases separating them. The CDR3 DNA sequence: TGTGCCAGTGGGTTTGCAGATACGCAGTATTTT. The encoded protein is CASGFADTQYF.

The V and J genes are TRBV6-9 and TRBJ1-1; possible D gene TRBD1, 5 bases. The V and J ends lost 3 bases and 0 bases respectively, with 8 bases between them. CDR3 length: 14 amino acids. CDR1 MNHGY and CDR2 SVAAGI come from the germline V gene. CDR3 DNA sequence: TGTGCCAGCAGTTACGGGGGGGTGAACACTGAAGCTTTCTTT. As protein: CASSYGGVNTEAFF.

V is TRBV6-1 and J is TRBJ2-5, with D possibly matching TRBD1 (6 bases). The CDR3 sequence is 14 residues long. Germline V gives CDR1 MNHNS, CDR2 SASEGT. V was cut by 6 bases and J by 11 bases, with 22 bases left in between. For the CDR3, the DNA is TGTGCCAGCAGGGTCGGGACAACCTACAATGAGCAGTACTTC. It yields the protein CASRVGTTYNEQYF.

As concerns this clonotype: This CDR3 fails to terminate in the conserved phenylalanine or tryptophan, so it likely reflects a read error. J is TRBJ2-1 and V is TRBV7-3; possible D gene TRBD2, 6 bases. TRBJ2-7 explains the end of the DNA better; the J call may be wrong. Looked up from germline, CDR1 is SGHTA and CDR2 is FQGTGA. The CDR3 spans 15 residues. The CDR3 sequence is CASSSSLGLAGEQYS. The CDR3 DNA sequence: TGTGCCAGCAGCTCCAGCCTCGGACTGGCGGGGGAGCAGTACTCC.

The rearrangement joins TRBV7-6 to TRBJ1-2, with D possibly TRBD1 on 6 matching bases. This CDR3 has 15 residues. Deletions cut 5 bases from V and 6 bases from J, with 19 bases between. The germline V gene encodes CDR1 SGHVS and CDR2 FNYEAQ. The CDR3 DNA sequence: TGTGCCAGCAGCCGGACCATGGGGGGGCAACATGGCTACACCTTC. Amino acids: CASSRTMGGQHGYTF. Variable domain in full (rest from reference TRBV7-6 and TRBJ1-2): GAGVSQSPRYKVTKRGQDVALRCDPISGHVSLYWYRQALGQGPEFLTYFNYEAQQDKSGLPNDRFSAERPEGSISTLTIQRTEQRDSAMYRCASSRTMGGQHGYTFGSGTRLTVV.

A few counts support this clonotype. The rearrangement joins TRBV12-3 or TRBV12-4 to TRBJ2-1; 10 positions agree with TRBD2. Unmatched junction bases numbered 4, after V lost 6 bases and J lost 5 bases. This CDR3 has 14 residues. The CDR3 region has the DNA TGTGCCAGCAGAGAGAGCGGGAGGGACAATGAGCAGTTCTTC. It translates to CASRESGRDNEQFF.

V and J are TRBV11-2 and TRBJ2-5; D is undetermined. CDR1 and CDR2 from the germline V gene are SGHAT and FQNNGV. The ends were cut back, 1 base at V and 7 bases at J, with 10 bases in the middle. This CDR3 is built from 13 residues. The CDR3 sequence: CASSLADLGTQYF. As DNA, the CDR3 is TGTGCCAGCAGCTTAGCAGACTTAGGGACCCAGTACTTC. Based on the CDR3 plus reference TRBV11-2 and TRBJ2-5, the full variable domain is EAGVAQSPRYKIIEKRQSVAFWCNPISGHATLYWYQQILGQGPKLLIQFQNNGVVDDSQLPKDRFSAERLKGVDSTLKIQPAKLEDSAVYLCASSLADLGTQYFGPGTRLLVL.

J is TRBJ1-5 and V is TRBV30, with a possible D match to TRBD1 (5 bases). The CDR3 contains 12 residues. Trimming stripped 7 bases from V and 7 bases from J, with 14 bases between. Per germline, CDR1 GTSNPN and CDR2 SVGIG (reference sequence). CDR3: CAFTQGGQPQHF. The CDR3, as DNA: TGTGCCTTTACGCAGGGAGGGCAGCCCCAGCATTTT.

J is TRBJ2-6 and V is TRBV7-3, with D tentatively TRBD1 or TRBD2 (5 bases each). The better agreement between TRBJ2-5 and the DNA end casts doubt on the J call. The germline CDR1 and CDR2 sequences are SGHTA and FQGTGA. The CDR3 is made up of 15 amino acids. The CDR3 DNA reads as TGTGCCAGCAGCCCCGATCCGGGACACCAAGAGACCCAGTACTTC. Protein product: CASSPDPGHQETQYF.

The CDR3 region is CASSLLQGNSPLHF. For the CDR3, the DNA is TGTGCCAGCAGCTTACTACAGGGAAATTCACCCCTCCACTTT. The chain couples TRBV7-2 to TRBJ2-3; D is perhaps TRBD1 (6 bases). The end of the DNA fits TRBJ1-6 better, so the J call may be wrong. The CDR3 is 14 amino acids. Germline CDR1 reads SGHTA; CDR2 reads FQGNSA.

The V and J genes are TRBV11-2 and TRBJ2-1, with unresolved D. The DNA end favors TRBJ2-7, so the J call may be wrong. This CDR3 contains 14 residues. The V gene's germline CDR1 is SGHAT and CDR2 FQNNGV. The DNA of the CDR3 is TGTGCCAGCAGCTTAGCCCGATACTCCTACGAGCAGTACTTC. Protein: CASSLARYSYEQYF.

This chain's CDR3 is CASSFRDRGFSEQFF. CDR3 in DNA: TGTGCCAGCAGTTTTAGGGACAGGGGGTTCAGTGAGCAGTTCTTC. The chain employs TRBV28 and TRBJ2-3, with TRBD1 identical over 11 bases. The DNA end favors TRBJ2-1, so the J call may be wrong. The CDR3 is 15 amino acids. Per germline, CDR1 MDHEN and CDR2 SYDVKM.

This chain joins TRBV11-2 and TRBJ2-5, with 9 nucleotides matching TRBD2. The J call may be incorrect, as the DNA end agrees better with TRBJ2-1. Germline values: CDR1 SGHAT, CDR2 FQNNGV. The length of the CDR3 is 14 residues. This CDR3 is CASSFGIAGAEQFF. In DNA, the CDR3 is TGTGCCAGCAGCTTCGGGATAGCGGGAGCGGAGCAGTTCTTC.